This T cell receptor beta chain was identified during a study of T cell responses to AZD1222 COVID-19 vaccine. Libraries were prepared by immunoSEQ multiplex PCR; TCRdb keeps only in-frame clonotypes and omits some of them. This table holds some 86,000 clones, 75% to 95% found once. Germline V CDR1 and CDR2: KGHDR, SFDVKD. This CDR3 contains 16 residues. Trimming cost V 2 bases and J 2 bases; bases outside gene matches: 7. Study-level points and caveats: Spike regions recognized by vaccine-associated CD4 TCRs spanned the protein, led by 160-218 and 743-854. Nearly half of unique spike-specific TCRs reportedly avoided B.1.351 and B.1.1.7 mutated regions. With two AZD1222 doses given, Spike-specific TCR breadth and depth both rose.

With regard to this clone: Antigen specificity is unknown.

Second-dose intervals of approximately 4 or approximately 12 weeks were pooled. The chain carries TRBV24-1 and TRBJ2-7; 8 bases fit TRBD1. Sample: peripheral blood, taken 28 days after the second AZD1222 dose. The TCR was taken from an adult who received the AZD1222 COVID-19 vaccine. For the CDR3, the DNA is TGTGCCACCAGTGATTCGAGGACAGGGAATCCCTACGAGCAGTACTTC. Translated, it gives CATSDSRTGNPYEQYF.